This T cell receptor beta chain was found in a study of shared clonotypes between healthy human individuals. Points from the study as a whole: Against clonotypes common to all four donors, non-shared ones had lower generation probabilities. The study sampled only blood, and tissue repertoires likely differ. Several donors had roughly 5.2% of their naive CD4 clonotypes in common. There were few donors, and this limited the genetic and exposure-history diversity represented.

Profiling relied on immunoSEQ multiplex PCR, and the TCRdb table lists in-frame clones only, not all of them. This table has 2,500,000 or so clones, 85% to 95% appearing once. This clone occurred once. Its antigen remains unknown. This receptor was taken from a man aged 18 to 35 in good health. The sequenced sample consisted of naive CD4+ T cells sorted from blood. The subset denotes: CD45RA+ positively selected.

CDR3 bases: TGTGCCAGCAGTCTGAAGCAAGACAGCTCCTACGAGCAGTACTTC. Translating gives CASSLKQDSSYEQYF. The rearrangement joins TRBV9 to TRBJ2-7; maybe TRBD1 (5 bases). The CDR3 covers 15 residues. The germline V gene has CDR1 SGDLS and CDR2 YYNGEE. V lost 5 bases to trimming and J lost 0 bases, with 15 bases between them.